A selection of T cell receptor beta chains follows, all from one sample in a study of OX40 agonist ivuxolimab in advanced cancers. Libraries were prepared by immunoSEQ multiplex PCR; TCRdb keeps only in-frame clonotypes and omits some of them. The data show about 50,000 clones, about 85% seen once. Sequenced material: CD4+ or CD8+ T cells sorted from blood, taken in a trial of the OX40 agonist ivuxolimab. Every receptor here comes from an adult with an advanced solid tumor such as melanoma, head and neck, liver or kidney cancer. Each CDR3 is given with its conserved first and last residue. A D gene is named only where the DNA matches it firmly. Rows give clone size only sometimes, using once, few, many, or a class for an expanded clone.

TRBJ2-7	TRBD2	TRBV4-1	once	TGCGCCAGCAGCCCTGGACTAGCCGGCTACGAGCAGTACTTC	CASSPGLAGYEQYF
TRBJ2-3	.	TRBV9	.	TGTGCCAGCAGCGTAGGTCAAAAAAGCACAGATACGCAGTATTTT	CASSVGQKSTDTQYF
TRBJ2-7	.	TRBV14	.	TGTGCCAGCAGCCGAGACAGAACAGGGAGAAGCCCCTACGAGCAGTACTTC	CASSRDRTGRSPYEQYF
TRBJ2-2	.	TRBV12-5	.	TGTGCTAGTGGTTTTGTGAGCGTCGCAAACACCGGGGAGCTGTTTTTT	CASGFVSVANTGELFF
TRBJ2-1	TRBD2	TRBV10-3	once	TGTGCCATCAGTGAGCCTGCTAGCGGGGCGTACAATGAGCAGTTCTTC	CAISEPASGAYNEQFF
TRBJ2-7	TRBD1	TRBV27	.	TGTGCCAGCAGTTTTTCTGAGGGGGCGGACTACGAGCAGTACTTC	CASSFSEGADYEQYF
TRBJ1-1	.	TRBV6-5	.	TGTGCCAGCAGTTACGACACCATGAACACTGAAGCTTTCTTT	CASSYDTMNTEAFF
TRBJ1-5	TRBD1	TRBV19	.	TGTGCCAGTAGTATGAAGGGGGCCGGTCAGCCCCAGCATTTT	CASSMKGAGQPQHF
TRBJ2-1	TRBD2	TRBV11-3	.	TGTGCCAGCAGCTTTAGCGGGGGGGCAAATGAGCAGTTCTTC	CASSFSGGANEQFF
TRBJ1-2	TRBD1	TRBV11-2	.	TGTGCCAGCAGTCGACCGGGACAGCCCTATGGCTACACCTTC	CASSRPGQPYGYTF
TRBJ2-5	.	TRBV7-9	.	TGTGCCAGCAGCTTAGGACCAAAAGAGACCCAGTACTTC	CASSLGPKETQYF
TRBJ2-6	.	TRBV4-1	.	TGCGCCAGCAGCCCGAATTACTCTGGGGCCAACGTCCTGACTTTC	CASSPNYSGANVLTF
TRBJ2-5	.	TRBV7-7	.	TGTGCCAGCAGCTTAGTGGGCGGAGCTAGGGAGACCCAGTACTTC	CASSLVGGARETQYF
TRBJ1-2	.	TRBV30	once	TGTGCCTGGTCCATGGGCTTTCAGACACTCTATGGCTACACCTTC	CAWSMGFQTLYGYTF
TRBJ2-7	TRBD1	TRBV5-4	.	TGTGCCAGCAGCGTCCCGGGACAGGGGGTTACCGAGCAGTACTTC	CASSVPGQGVTEQYF
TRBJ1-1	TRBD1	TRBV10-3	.	TGTGCCACTCTGCCGGGACAGGAGAACACTGAAGCTTTCTTT	CATLPGQENTEAFF
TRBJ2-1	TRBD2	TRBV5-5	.	TGTGCCAGCAGCACGGGACTAGCGGGGGTAAATGAGCAGTTCTTC	CASSTGLAGVNEQFF
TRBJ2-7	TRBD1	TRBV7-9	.	TGTGCCAGCAGCTTAGGGACAGGGGGATCGTTGTACGAGCAGTACTTC	CASSLGTGGSLYEQYF
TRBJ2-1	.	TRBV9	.	TGTGCCAGCAGCGCGATGGGTGAGCAGTTCTTC	CASSAMGEQFF
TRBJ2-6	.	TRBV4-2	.	TGTGCCAGCAGCCAAGACAACTCTGGGGCCAACGTCCTGACTTTC	CASSQDNSGANVLTF
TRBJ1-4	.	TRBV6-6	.	TGTGCCAGCAGCCCCACCGGGAGAAAACTGTTTTTT	CASSPTGRKLFF
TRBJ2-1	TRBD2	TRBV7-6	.	TGTGCCAGCAGCTGGACCGGGACTAGCGGGGGGGCCGAACAGTTCTTC	CASSWTGTSGGAEQFF
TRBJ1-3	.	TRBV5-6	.	TGTGCCAGCAGCTACGGAGCTGGAAACACCATATATTTT	CASSYGAGNTIYF
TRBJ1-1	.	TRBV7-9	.	TGTGCCAGCAGCATCCACAGGGATTTTAATGAAGCTTTCTTT	CASSIHRDFNEAFF
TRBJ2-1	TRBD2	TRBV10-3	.	TGTGCCATCACCTCCGGGGGGAACAATGAGCAGTTCTTC	CAITSGGNNEQFF
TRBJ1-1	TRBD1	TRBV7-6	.	TGTACCAGCAGCCCTGCAGGGGGGCTGGGGACTGAAGCTTTCTTT	CTSSPAGGLGTEAFF
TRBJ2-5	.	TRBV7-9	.	TGTGCCAGCAGCGGCACTAGCGAGACCCAGTACTTC	CASSGTSETQYF
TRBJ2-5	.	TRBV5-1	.	TGCGCCAGCAGCTTGGAGACGTTCCAAGAGACCCAGTACTTC	CASSLETFQETQYF